This T cell receptor (beta chain) was documented in a study of cytomegalovirus exposure and HLA in healthy donors. Overall study context: One earlier analysis, a look at 150 million to 200 million T cells, found roughly 120 million unique TCR beta sequences.

Study results and limitations: Per a later analysis, fewer than 20,000 TCR beta sequences showed association with HLA alleles at 0.05 false discovery rate. Presence/absence results assume similar sequencing depth per donor, which may not hold.

CDR1 and CDR2 (germline): SGDLS, YYNGEE. Trimming removed 3 bases from V and 6 bases from J; junction bases left unmatched: 10. The CDR3 consists of 15 residues. The table lists this clone with a count of one. Its antigen is as yet unknown. PCR primers comprised 60 Vbeta and 13 Jbeta primers. Profiled with immunoSEQ multiplex PCR; TCRdb holds only in-frame clones, not every one. The data contain roughly 150,000 clones, 65% to 90% of them seen just once; the ten biggest clones take up less than 2.5%. The sample taken for sequencing was PBMCs. The source is a male donor in good health and CMV-seronegative. The chain uses TRBV9 and TRBJ2-3, with TRBD1 identical over 7 bases. The CDR3 DNA is TGTGCCAGCAGCGCTCTGACAGGGAGCATCGATACGCAGTATTTT. Translation: CASSALTGSIDTQYF.